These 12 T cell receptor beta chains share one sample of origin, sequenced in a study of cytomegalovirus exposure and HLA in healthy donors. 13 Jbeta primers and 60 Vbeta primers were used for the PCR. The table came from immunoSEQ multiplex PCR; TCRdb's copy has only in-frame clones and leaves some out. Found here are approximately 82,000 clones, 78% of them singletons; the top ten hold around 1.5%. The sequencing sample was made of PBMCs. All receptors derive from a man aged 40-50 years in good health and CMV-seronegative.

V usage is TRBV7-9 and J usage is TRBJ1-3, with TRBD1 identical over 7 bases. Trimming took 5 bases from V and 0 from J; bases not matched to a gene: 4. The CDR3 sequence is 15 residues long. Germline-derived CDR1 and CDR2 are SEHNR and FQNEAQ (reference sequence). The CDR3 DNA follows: TGTGCCAGCAGCGAAGGACAGGTCTCTGGAAACACCATATATTTT. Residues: CASSEGQVSGNTIYF.

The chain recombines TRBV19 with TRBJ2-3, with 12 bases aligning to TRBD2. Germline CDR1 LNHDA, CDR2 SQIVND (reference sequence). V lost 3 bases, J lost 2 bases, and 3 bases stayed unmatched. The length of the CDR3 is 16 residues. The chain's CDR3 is CASSIGLAGSTDTQYF. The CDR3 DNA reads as TGTGCCAGTAGTATCGGACTAGCGGGATCCACAGATACGCAGTATTTT.

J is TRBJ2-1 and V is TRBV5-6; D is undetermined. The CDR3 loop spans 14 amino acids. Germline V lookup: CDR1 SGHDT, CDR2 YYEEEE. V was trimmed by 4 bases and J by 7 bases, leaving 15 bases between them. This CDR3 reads CASSHYQTANEQFF. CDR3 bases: TGTGCCAGCAGCCACTATCAAACTGCGAATGAGCAGTTCTTC.

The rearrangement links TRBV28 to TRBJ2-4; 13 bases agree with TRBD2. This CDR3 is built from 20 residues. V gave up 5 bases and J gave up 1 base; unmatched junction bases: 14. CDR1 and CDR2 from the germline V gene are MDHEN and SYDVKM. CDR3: CASSPDGLAGDVGAKNIQYF. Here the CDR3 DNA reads TGTGCCAGCAGTCCGGACGGACTAGCGGGAGACGTTGGGGCCAAAAACATTCAGTACTTC.

The CDR3 region is CASSLEVQAYTF. The DNA of the CDR3 is TGTGCCAGCAGCTTAGAAGTCCAAGCCTACACCTTC. The V and J genes are TRBV7-2 and TRBJ1-2; D remains unclear. The V gene lost 1 base and the J gene lost 10 bases, with 10 bases spanning the gap. The length of the CDR3 is 12 residues. CDR1 is SGHTA and CDR2 is FQGNSA in the germline V gene.

The CDR3 reads CASSRDRGGSGGYTF. CDR3 sequence (DNA): TGTGCCAGCAGCCGAGACAGGGGCGGTTCGGGCGGCTACACCTTC. V and J are TRBV5-6 and TRBJ1-2; 8 nucleotides align to TRBD1. CDR1 and CDR2 from the germline V gene are SGHDT and YYEEEE. The CDR3 runs to 15 residues. V gave up 4 bases and J gave up 8 bases; unmatched junction bases: 13.

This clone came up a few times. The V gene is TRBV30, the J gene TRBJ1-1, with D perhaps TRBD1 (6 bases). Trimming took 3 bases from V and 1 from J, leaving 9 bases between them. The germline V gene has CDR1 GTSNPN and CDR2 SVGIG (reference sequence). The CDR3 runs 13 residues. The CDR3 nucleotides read TGTGCCTGGAGGCGACAGGCGAACACTGAAGCTTTCTTT. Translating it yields CAWRRQANTEAFF.

CDR3 protein: CAIRQDSYEQYF. DNA of the CDR3: TGTGCCATCAGACAGGACTCCTACGAGCAGTACTTC. J is TRBJ2-7 and V is TRBV10-3, with a tentative D call TRBD1 (5 bases). The CDR3 length is 12 residues. The germline V and J ends were trimmed by 6 bases and 0 bases, with 6 bases remaining between them. Germline CDR1 ENHRY, CDR2 SYGVKD.

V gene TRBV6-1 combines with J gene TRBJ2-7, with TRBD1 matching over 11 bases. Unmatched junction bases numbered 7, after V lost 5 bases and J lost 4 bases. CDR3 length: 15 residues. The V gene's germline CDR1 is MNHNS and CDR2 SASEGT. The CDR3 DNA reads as TGTGCCAGCAGTACTTTCGGGACAGGGGGATACGAGCAGTACTTC. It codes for CASSTFGTGGYEQYF.

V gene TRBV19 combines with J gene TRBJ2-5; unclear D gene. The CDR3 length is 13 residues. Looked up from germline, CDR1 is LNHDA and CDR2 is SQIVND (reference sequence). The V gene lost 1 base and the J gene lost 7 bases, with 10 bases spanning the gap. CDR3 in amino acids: CASSIARPGTQYF. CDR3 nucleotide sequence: TGTGCCAGTAGTATAGCGCGGCCGGGGACCCAGTACTTC. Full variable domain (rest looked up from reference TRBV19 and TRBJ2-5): DGGITQSPKYLFRKEGQNVTLSCEQNLNHDAMYWYRQDPGQGLRLIYYSQIVNDFQKGDIAEGYSVSREKKESFPLTVTSAQKNPTAFYLCASSIARPGTQYFGPGTRLLVL.

CDR3 amino acids: CANGYEGSTDTQYF. In nucleotides, the CDR3 is TGTGCCAACGGATATGAGGGAAGCACAGATACGCAGTATTTT. The chain uses TRBV6-1 and TRBJ2-3; tentatively, D is TRBD2 (5 bases). The CDR3 is 14 residues long. Trimming took off 10 bases at V and 0 bases at J, with 14 bases between the two ends. CDR1 is MNHNS and CDR2 is SASEGT in the germline V gene.

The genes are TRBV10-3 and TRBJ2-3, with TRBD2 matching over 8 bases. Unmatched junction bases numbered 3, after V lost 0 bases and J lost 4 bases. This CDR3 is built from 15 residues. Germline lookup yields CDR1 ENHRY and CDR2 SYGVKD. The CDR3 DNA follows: TGTGCCATCAGTGAGTCGACGGGAGGGCCAGATACGCAGTATTTT. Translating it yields CAISESTGGPDTQYF.